The 18 T cell receptor beta chains listed next were all sequenced from one sample in a study of long-term antiretroviral therapy in people with HIV. At survey level, the immunoSEQ assay was run in its v3.0 version. Using immunoSEQ multiplex PCR, the repertoire was profiled, and TCRdb retains in-frame clones only, with some absent. The repertoire holds under 25,000 clones, with around 75% as singletons. The source material was unsorted PBMCs, sampled 0.5 years before starting antiretroviral therapy. The receptors shown here come from a man aged 18 to 35 with HIV.

The rearrangement links TRBV19 to TRBJ1-1; D possibly corresponds to TRBD1 (6 bases). The CDR3 consists of 16 residues. Germline loops: CDR1 LNHDA, CDR2 SQIVND (reference sequence). The V and J ends lost 3 bases and 1 base respectively, with 15 bases between them. DNA of the CDR3: TGTGCCAGTAGTATGGGGGCAGGATCACGGAACACTGAAGCTTTCTTT. Amino acids: CASSMGAGSRNTEAFF.

The chain joins TRBV6-1 to TRBJ2-1; no firm D call. Between the trimmed V and J ends, which lost 6 bases and 6 bases, there was a span of 12 bases. The CDR3 is made up of 13 amino acids. The germline gives CDR1 MNHNS, CDR2 SASEGT. For the CDR3, the DNA is TGTGCCAGCAGCGAGCGTTGGGGCAATGAGCAGTTCTTC. Translation gives CASSERWGNEQFF.

V is TRBV19 and J is TRBJ2-7, with TRBD1 matching 10 bases. CDR1 is LNHDA, CDR2 SQIVND, per germline (reference sequence). The CDR3 is made up of 15 amino acids. V shed 4 bases and J 0 bases; nucleotides not matched to a gene: 3. CDR3 DNA: TGTGCCAGTAGTACCGACAGGGGGCCCTCCTACGAGCAGTACTTC. Protein product: CASSTDRGPSYEQYF.

V usage is TRBV7-2 and J usage is TRBJ1-2; D is unresolved. Germline CDR1 is SGHTA and CDR2 is FQGNSA. Trimming shortened V by 9 bases and J by 5 bases, and 16 bases separated the two germline ends. This CDR3 region has 13 residues. The CDR3 DNA reads as TGTGCCAGATCCGACCGGACGGATTATGGCTACACCTTC. Residues: CARSDRTDYGYTF.

This chain joins TRBV4-3 and TRBJ2-1; D uncertain. The CDR3 spans 18 residues. Trimming shortened V by 0 bases and J by 0 bases, and 15 bases separated the two germline ends. Germline V gives CDR1 LGHNA, CDR2 YSLEER. The CDR3 loop reads CASSQDLPDSPSYNEQFF. As DNA, the CDR3 is TGCGCCAGCAGCCAAGATCTCCCAGACTCTCCCTCCTACAATGAGCAGTTCTTC.

This rearrangement joins TRBV5-6 to TRBJ1-2; 12 nucleotides agree with TRBD1. From germline, CDR1 is SGHDT and CDR2 YYEEEE. With V trimmed by 5 bases and J by 2 bases, 4 bases remained unmatched. The CDR3 is 15 amino acids. Here the CDR3 reads CASRPGQGANYGYTF. For the CDR3, the DNA is TGTGCCAGCAGACCGGGACAGGGGGCGAACTATGGCTACACCTTC.

In its sample, this clone was seen a few times. The CDR3 DNA sequence: TGTGCCAGCAGCGAAACAGGGTACACTGAAGCTTTCTTT. As protein: CASSETGYTEAFF. This chain connects TRBV11-3 to TRBJ1-1; possibly TRBD1 for D (6 bases). CDR1 is SGHNT, CDR2 YENEEA, per germline. The CDR3 extends over 13 amino acids. V was clipped by 5 bases and J by 3 bases, with 10 bases between them.

This clone was seen more than once but under ten times. J is TRBJ2-7 and V is TRBV18, with 9 positions matching TRBD1. In germline, CDR1 is KGHSH, CDR2 LQKENI. This CDR3 spans 15 amino acids. Unmatched junction bases numbered 6, after V lost 1 base and J lost 5 bases. CDR3 bases: TGTGCCAGCTCACCACGGGACAGGGATATCCACGAGCAGTACTTC. Amino acids: CASSPRDRDIHEQYF.

This clone has just a few counts. The gene calls are TRBV10-1 and TRBJ1-2, with a weak D call TRBD1 (6 bases). Germline V CDR1 and CDR2: WNHNN, SYGVQD (reference sequence). The CDR3 extends over 14 amino acids. V was clipped by 0 bases and J by 8 bases, with 13 bases between them. CDR3: CASSESTGPRGYTF. The CDR3, as DNA: TGCGCCAGCAGTGAGTCGACAGGCCCTAGGGGCTACACCTTC.

The rearrangement uses TRBV6-5 and TRBJ2-7; D might be TRBD1 (5 bases). The V end lost 2 bases, the J end lost 3 bases, and 14 bases lay between the germline ends. CDR3 length equals 15 residues. Germline V lookup: CDR1 MNHEY, CDR2 SVGAGI. The CDR3 region is CASSYGSGSNYEQYF. As DNA, the CDR3 is TGTGCCAGCAGTTACGGGTCAGGGTCAAACTACGAGCAGTACTTC.

The V call is TRBV5-1, the J call TRBJ1-1, with TRBD1 as a possible D gene (6 bases). CDR1 SGHRS and CDR2 YFSETQ come from the germline V gene. V was clipped by 1 base and J by 4 bases, with 8 bases between them. This CDR3 is 13 amino acids long. CDR3: CASSLTGTTEAFF. The CDR3 DNA reads TGCGCCAGCAGCTTGACAGGGACCACTGAAGCTTTCTTT.

This clone appeared a single time. The genes are TRBV4-1 and TRBJ1-5, with a weak D call TRBD1 (6 bases). The V end was cut by 0 bases, the J end by 7 bases, with 10 bases between. CDR1 is MGHRA, CDR2 YSYEKL, per germline. There are 14 residues in the CDR3. DNA for the CDR3: TGCGCCAGCAGCCAAGAGGGGGCCGGCCAGCCCCAGCATTTT. Protein sequence: CASSQEGAGQPQHF.

This sequence joins TRBV13 and TRBJ2-7; 7 nucleotides align to TRBD1. CDR3 length: 15 amino acids. The V gene end was trimmed by 2 bases and the J gene end by 5 bases; junction bases not matched to a gene: 9. Per the germline V gene, CDR1 is PRHDT and CDR2 is FYEKMQ (reference sequence). DNA of the CDR3: TGTGCCAGCAGCTTACAGACAGGGAACGACCACGAGCAGTACTTC. It codes for CASSLQTGNDHEQYF.

This chain links TRBV6-5 with TRBJ1-2; D remains ambiguous. Trimming stripped 5 bases from V and 0 bases from J, with 13 bases between. CDR3 length: 15 residues. Germline lookup yields CDR1 MNHEY and CDR2 SVGAGI. In DNA form, the CDR3 reads TGTGCCAGCAGTCCTGCGCAGTCCGCTAACTATGGCTACACCTTC. Amino acid sequence: CASSPAQSANYGYTF.

The gene calls are TRBV6-4 and TRBJ2-3; 8 nucleotides match TRBD2. The CDR3 length is 16 residues. The germline V gene encodes CDR1 MRHNA and CDR2 SNTAGT. The ends lost 3 bases at V and 1 base at J; junction bases unmatched: 6. CDR3 region: CASSESSGRGTDTQYF. The CDR3 DNA reads as TGTGCCAGCAGTGAATCAAGCGGGAGAGGCACAGATACGCAGTATTTT.

The sample holds one count of this clone. The chain recombines TRBV11-2 with TRBJ2-5; tentative D call: TRBD2 (5 bases). CDR1 is SGHAT and CDR2 is FQNNGV in the germline V gene. V was trimmed by 0 bases and J by 1 base, leaving 12 bases between them. The length of the CDR3 is 16 residues. CDR3 sequence reads: CASSLDLGRVQETQYF. The DNA for the CDR3 is TGTGCCAGCAGCTTAGATCTTGGGCGGGTCCAAGAGACCCAGTACTTC.

V usage is TRBV11-2 and J usage is TRBJ2-2; D unclear. Trimming shortened V by 2 bases and J by 3 bases, and 10 bases separated the two germline ends. Germline V lookup: CDR1 SGHAT, CDR2 FQNNGV. This CDR3 has 15 amino acids. The CDR3 reads CASSLSLFYTGELFF. In DNA form, the CDR3 reads TGTGCCAGCAGCTTATCTCTCTTTTACACCGGGGAGCTGTTTTTT.

The rearrangement links TRBV7-7 to TRBJ2-1; TRBD2 agrees at 8 bases. There are 15 residues in the CDR3. Germline V gene data show CDR1 as SSHAT and CDR2 as FNYEAQ (reference sequence). After removal of 4 bases from V and 0 bases from J, the junction contained 2 bases not matched to a gene. CDR3 bases: TGTGCCAGCAGCTCGGGACTAGACTCCTACAATGAGCAGTTCTTC. Translating gives CASSSGLDSYNEQFF.